The 20 T cell receptor beta chains listed next were all sequenced from one sample in a study of post-analysis software for immune sequencing data. Findings of the study overall: TRBV5-6, TRBV5-1 and TRBV20-1 were among 4 or 5 TRBV segments more frequent in patients than controls.

Their specific antigens are unknown. Presence of unique molecular identifiers characterized the TCR beta cDNA libraries. A single record per CDR3 protein comes from TCRdb applying MiXCR to the PCR reads. In the table there are about 540,000 distinct CDR3 sequences, under 40% of which are singletons. Sequenced: blood. These receptors all stem from a girl aged 2 to 17 with multiple sclerosis.

The genes are TRBV12-3 or TRBV12-4 and TRBJ1-2; tentative D call: TRBD1 (6 bases). V was cut by 6 bases and J by 3 bases, with 29 bases left in between. The CDR3 loop spans 19 amino acids. In nucleotides, the CDR3 is TGTGCCAGCAGCATACCTCAAAATTTAAACAGGGAACGGGACTATGGCTACACCTTC. It yields the protein CASSIPQNLNRERDYGYTF.

This clonotype was counted only a few times. This chain joins TRBV10-3 and TRBJ2-5, with 7 bases fitting TRBD2. Germline V lookup: CDR1 ENHRY, CDR2 SYGVKD. This CDR3 contains 15 residues. V gave up 4 bases and J gave up 4 bases; unmatched junction bases: 9. CDR3 in DNA: TGTGCCATCAGTGCGAGCGGGGAAAAGGGAGAGACCCAGTACTTC. This gives the protein CAISASGEKGETQYF.

The chain couples TRBV29-1 to TRBJ2-3; TRBD2 agrees at 13 bases. The V gene end was trimmed by 0 bases and the J gene end by 2 bases; junction bases not matched to a gene: 5. Germline V lookup: CDR1 SQVTM, CDR2 ANQGSEA. This CDR3 contains 17 residues. The CDR3 nucleotides read TGCAGCGTTGAAGATCCGGGGACTAGCGGGGTCACAGATACGCAGTATTTT. It specifies CSVEDPGTSGVTDTQYF.

The chain carries TRBV7-9 and TRBJ2-7; D unclear. The V end was cut by 3 bases, the J end by 7 bases, with 13 bases between. The CDR3 is 13 amino acids. CDR1 SEHNR and CDR2 FQNEAQ come from the germline V gene (reference sequence). The CDR3 sequence is CASSLVGSEEQYF. CDR3 nucleotides: TGTGCCAGCAGCTTGGTGGGTTCGGAGGAGCAGTACTTC.

There are a few counts of this clonotype. The CDR3 sequence: CASSLDLDYQFFTDTQYF. Here the CDR3 DNA reads TGTGCCAGCAGCTTAGATTTGGACTATCAATTCTTCACAGATACGCAGTATTTT. This chain uses TRBV11-2 with TRBJ2-3, with D possibly TRBD2 on 6 matching bases. The CDR3 consists of 18 residues. The germline V gene has CDR1 SGHAT and CDR2 FQNNGV. The V end was cut by 0 bases, the J end by 2 bases, with 18 bases between.

There are a few counts of this clonotype. The rearrangement uses TRBV7-3 and TRBJ2-1, with 10 bases that match TRBD2. CDR3 length equals 18 residues. V lost 3 bases and J lost 9; bases outside the gene matches: 17. Germline V gene lookup returns CDR1 SGHTA and CDR2 FQGTGA. The CDR3 region is CASSLSALAGAYRAEQFF. CDR3 sequence (DNA): TGTGCCAGCAGCTTGTCGGCCCTAGCGGGGGCGTATAGGGCTGAGCAGTTCTTC.

The gene calls are TRBV12-3 or TRBV12-4 and TRBJ2-3; TRBD1 aligns across 7 bases. This CDR3 is 15 amino acids long. The trim removed 7 bases at V and 2 bases at J, leaving 9 bases unmatched. DNA of the CDR3: TGTGCCAGCACCCCGACAGGGAGATACACAGATACGCAGTATTTT. It codes for CASTPTGRYTDTQYF.

CDR3: CASSYSNFMGQADSPLHF. CDR3 coding DNA: TGTGCCAGCAGTTACTCGAATTTTATGGGACAGGCGGATTCACCCCTCCACTTT. The chain links TRBV6-5 to TRBJ1-6; 8 bases agree with TRBD1. CDR1 and CDR2 (germline): MNHEY, SVGAGI. V gave up 0 bases and J gave up 8 bases; unmatched junction bases: 12. This CDR3 is 18 amino acids long.

This clonotype came up a few times. The chain links TRBV20-1 to TRBJ1-1; a weak D match, TRBD1 (5 bases). Germline V CDR1 and CDR2: DFQATT, SNEGSKA (reference sequence). V lost 7 bases and J 2 bases, leaving 20 bases between the germline ends. This CDR3 is built from 15 residues. CDR3 loop: CSGKSRQSLNTEAFF. Written as DNA, the CDR3 is TGCAGTGGCAAATCCCGACAGAGTTTAAACACTGAAGCTTTCTTT.

The CDR3 spells CSARDEVALHF. Here the CDR3 DNA reads TGCAGTGCTAGAGACGAGGTGGCCCTCCACTTT. The rearrangement uses TRBV20-1 and TRBJ1-6; no firm D call. Germline V gene data show CDR1 as DFQATT and CDR2 as SNEGSKA (reference sequence). V lost 0 bases and J 14 bases, leaving 8 bases between the germline ends. The CDR3 is 11 residues long.

This clonotype was counted only a few times. V and J are TRBV5-1 and TRBJ1-6; possibly TRBD1 for D (5 bases). This CDR3 has 17 amino acids. CDR1 SGHRS and CDR2 YFSETQ come from the germline V gene. V lost 4 bases to trimming and J lost 0 bases, with 14 bases between them. The CDR3 nucleotides are TGCGCCAGCAGCCACGACAGCAGGAGCTCCTATAATTCACCCCTCCACTTT. Its translation is CASSHDSRSSYNSPLHF.

The rearrangement links TRBV27 to TRBJ1-6; D uncertain. Looked up from germline, CDR1 is MNHEY and CDR2 is SMNVEV (reference sequence). This CDR3 region has 16 residues. The V and J ends lost 4 bases and 4 bases respectively, with 14 bases between them. The CDR3 is CASSSPSRLYNSPLHF. The CDR3 nucleotides are TGTGCCAGCAGTTCCCCAAGCCGATTGTATAATTCACCCCTCCACTTT.

V usage is TRBV4-1 and J usage is TRBJ2-5; possible D gene TRBD1, 6 bases. This CDR3 spans 19 amino acids. Looked up from germline, CDR1 is MGHRA and CDR2 is YSYEKL. V was shortened by 5 bases and J by 4 bases, with 29 bases between the two germline ends. The CDR3 here is CASSTRGGTPPRAIETQYF. In DNA, the CDR3 is TGCGCCAGCAGCACCCGAGGGGGTACCCCTCCACGAGCAATAGAGACCCAGTACTTC.

This chain links TRBV20-1 with TRBJ1-2; TRBD1 aligns across 7 bases. CDR1 DFQATT and CDR2 SNEGSKA come from the germline V gene (reference sequence). The CDR3 totals 16 residues. Trimming at V came to 6 bases and at J to 4 bases, leaving 17 bases not matched to a gene. The CDR3 DNA reads TGCAGTGCGGAAAGACAGGGAACTCTTAGGGGCTATGGCTACACCTTC. This codes for CSAERQGTLRGYGYTF.

The chain combines TRBV6-2 or TRBV6-3 with TRBJ2-1, with D possibly matching TRBD2 (5 bases). Germline CDR1 and CDR2: MNHEY and SVGEGT. V lost 4 bases and J 8 bases, leaving 9 bases between the germline ends. CDR3 length equals 12 residues. CDR3 in DNA: TGTGCCAGCAGTTTGACGGAGGATGAGCAGTTCTTC. Encoded protein: CASSLTEDEQFF.

About this clonotype: Mismatch with germline at one junction end may stem from a read error. The chain combines TRBV7-7 with TRBJ2-3; a weak D match, TRBD1 (6 bases). The CDR3 contains 15 residues. CDR1 is SSHAT, CDR2 FNYEAQ, per germline (reference sequence). In nucleotides, the CDR3 is TGTGCCGGCAGCTTGGGGCAGGGGCCCACAGATACGCAGTATTTT. It encodes CAGSLGQGPTDTQYF. The full variable domain, in which reference TRBV7-7 and TRBJ2-3 provide the parts outside the CDR3, is GAGVSQSPRYKVTKRGQDVTLRCDPISSHATLYWYQQALGQGPEFLTYFNYEAQPDKSGLPSDRFSAERPEGSISTLTIQRTEQRDSAMYRCAGSLGQGPTDTQYFGPGTRLTVL.

The chain uses TRBV5-5 and TRBJ1-5, with unresolved D. V was trimmed by 4 bases and J by 8 bases, leaving 10 bases between them. Germline V gene sequence: CDR1 SGHKS, CDR2 YYEKEE (reference sequence). The CDR3 contains 12 residues. In DNA form, the CDR3 reads TGTGCCAGCAGCGCCGCGGGTAAGCCCCAGCATTTT. Its translation is CASSAAGKPQHF.

The chain links TRBV10-3 to TRBJ2-7, with a weak D call TRBD1 (5 bases). Germline CDR1 ENHRY, CDR2 SYGVKD. There are 14 residues in the CDR3. V was trimmed by 8 bases and J by 5 bases, leaving 19 bases between them. The CDR3 DNA sequence: TGTGCCATCCACCCAGGCAGGGTGAACCACGAGCAGTACTTC. Amino acids: CAIHPGRVNHEQYF.

V usage is TRBV28 and J usage is TRBJ1-2; D uncertain. Germline V gene sequence: CDR1 MDHEN, CDR2 SYDVKM. Trimming pared 4 bases from V and 7 bases from J, leaving 7 bases between. This CDR3 is 11 amino acids long. The CDR3 here is CASSWRAGYTF. DNA for the CDR3: TGTGCCAGCAGTTGGAGGGCTGGCTACACCTTC.

This chain uses TRBV7-9 with TRBJ1-2, with TRBD1 as a possible D gene (6 bases). The CDR3 extends over 16 amino acids. Trimming stripped 1 base from V and 1 base from J, with 13 bases between. Germline V lookup: CDR1 SEHNR, CDR2 FQNEAQ (reference sequence). The CDR3 DNA reads as TGTGCCAGCAGCTTAGAAAATATGGACAGTAACTATGGCTACACCTTC. Protein: CASSLENMDSNYGYTF. The whole variable domain, filled in from reference TRBV7-9 and TRBJ1-2, reads DTGVSQNPRHKITKRGQNVTFRCDPISEHNRLYWYRQTLGQGPEFLTYFQNEAQLEKSRLLSDRFSAERPKGSFSTLEIQRTEQGDSAMYLCASSLENMDSNYGYTFGSGTRLTVV.